A single sample is the source of the 30 T cell receptor beta chains below, sequenced in a study of blood T cells in healthy people across ages. Sample-barcoded 5' priming and a J-beta primer mix drove a second PCR of about 6 to 12 cycles. MiXCR, applied by TCRdb to the 5' RACE reads, yields one record per CDR3 protein. In the table there are about 1.1 million distinct CDR3 sequences, around two fifths of which are singletons. Material for sequencing was blood. Receptors were obtained from a man aged 18 to 29 in good health.

The chain carries TRBV9 and TRBJ2-5; D is perhaps TRBD1 (6 bases). The germline V gene encodes CDR1 SGDLS and CDR2 YYNGEE. This CDR3 comprises 16 residues. V was clipped by 4 bases and J by 2 bases, with 18 bases between them. CDR3 loop: CASSPGGVRGQETQYF. In nucleotides, the CDR3 is TGTGCCAGCAGCCCAGGTGGAGTCAGGGGACAAGAGACCCAGTACTTC. The full variable domain, completed using reference TRBV9 and TRBJ2-5, is DSGVTQTPKHLITATGQRVTLRCSPRSGDLSVYWYQQSLDQGLQFLIQYYNGEERAKGNILERFSAQQFPDLHSELNLSSLELGDSALYFCASSPGGVRGQETQYFGPGTRLLVL.

This clonotype appeared many times. The CDR3 region has the DNA TGTGCCAGCTCACCGGCTGGGGATACGCAGTATTTT. It encodes CASSPAGDTQYF. The chain is built from TRBV12-3 or TRBV12-4 and TRBJ2-3; no firm D call. This CDR3 region has 12 residues. The ends were cut back, 8 bases at V and 6 bases at J, with 12 bases in the middle.

This clonotype has only a few counts. The chain recombines TRBV29-1 with TRBJ1-1; D possibly corresponds to TRBD1 (6 bases). Germline V gene data show CDR1 as SQVTM and CDR2 as ANQGSEA. V was pared by 2 bases and J by 1 base, with 11 bases between. This CDR3 has 14 amino acids. The CDR3 sequence is CSVELLQGNTEAFF. In nucleotides, the CDR3 is TGCAGCGTTGAACTCCTACAGGGGAACACTGAAGCTTTCTTT.

The genes are TRBV6-4 and TRBJ1-2, with 11 positions matching TRBD1. J was trimmed by 3 bases and V by 10 bases; bases with no gene match: 7. The CDR3 totals 14 residues. The germline CDR1 and CDR2 sequences are MRHNA and SNTAGT. DNA of the CDR3: TGTGCCAACAGCCGGGGACAGGGGGACTATGGCTACACCTTC. Translating it yields CANSRGQGDYGYTF.

J is TRBJ1-1 and V is TRBV10-3; possible D gene TRBD1, 6 bases. The V gene lost 6 bases and the J gene lost 0 bases, with 8 bases spanning the gap. Germline loops: CDR1 ENHRY, CDR2 SYGVKD. The CDR3 contains 13 residues. The DNA for the CDR3 is TGTGCCATCAGAGGGGACATGAACACTGAAGCTTTCTTT. Protein: CAIRGDMNTEAFF.

CDR3 protein: CASSANREVGEKLFF. The CDR3 region has the DNA TGTGCCAGCAGCGCCAACAGGGAGGTGGGGGAAAAACTGTTTTTT. The J gene is TRBJ1-4, the V gene TRBV7-2, with D possibly matching TRBD1 (6 bases). The CDR3 loop spans 15 amino acids. Germline values: CDR1 SGHTA, CDR2 FQGNSA. V lost 5 bases to trimming and J lost 8 bases, with 18 bases between them.

There are a few counts of this clonotype. The chain employs TRBV6-1 and TRBJ1-4, with TRBD1 matching 9 bases. J gave up 8 bases and V 4 bases, and 11 bases lay outside the gene matches. The CDR3 spans 16 residues. Germline lookup yields CDR1 MNHNS and CDR2 SASEGT. The CDR3 DNA sequence: TGTGCCAGCAGTGCCTCAACCGGGACAGGGAACGAAAAACTGTTTTTT. This sequence encodes CASSASTGTGNEKLFF.

This clonotype was seen just once. This chain connects TRBV7-7 to TRBJ2-5; 10 bases match TRBD2. This CDR3 comprises 16 residues. Germline V lookup: CDR1 SSHAT, CDR2 FNYEAQ (reference sequence). Written as DNA, the CDR3 is TGTGCTAGTAGCTTAAGGCTAGCGGGGGACCAAGAGACCCAGTACTTC. Residues: CASSLRLAGDQETQYF.

The chain has TRBV10-3 and TRBJ1-1; D is perhaps TRBD1 (5 bases). This CDR3 region has 15 residues. From germline, CDR1 is ENHRY and CDR2 SYGVKD. The V and J ends lost 0 bases and 0 bases respectively, with 8 bases between them. CDR3: CAISESSRVNTEAFF. The CDR3 DNA is TGTGCCATCAGTGAGTCGTCCAGGGTGAACACTGAAGCTTTCTTT.

This chain links TRBV11-3 with TRBJ2-2, with TRBD1 matching over 8 bases. Trimming removed 0 bases from V and 1 base from J; junction bases left unmatched: 4. This CDR3 is 17 amino acids long. In germline, CDR1 is SGHNT, CDR2 YENEEA. CDR3 coding DNA: TGTGCCAGCAGCTTAGAGCCCGGGACAGGGAACACCGGGGAGCTGTTTTTT. Amino acid sequence: CASSLEPGTGNTGELFF.

The chain couples TRBV20-1 to TRBJ1-1; D might be TRBD1 (5 bases). The CDR3 has 14 amino acids. Trimming stripped 5 bases from V and 8 bases from J, with 21 bases between. Germline V gives CDR1 DFQATT, CDR2 SNEGSKA (reference sequence). The CDR3 bases are TGCAGTGCTTCAGACCGGGACCGCTCACAAGAAGCTTTCTTT. It yields the protein CSASDRDRSQEAFF.

This clonotype was detected a few times. This sequence joins TRBV7-2 and TRBJ2-2, with 9 bases aligning to TRBD1. Trimming removed 4 bases from V and 7 bases from J; junction bases left unmatched: 10. Germline V gene data show CDR1 as SGHTA and CDR2 as FQGNSA. The CDR3 has 16 residues. The CDR3 DNA reads as TGTGCCAGCAGCTCGATACAGGGGGCTGCCGGCGGGGAGCTGTTTTTT. Its protein is CASSSIQGAAGGELFF.

A few counts support this clonotype. The chain couples TRBV7-3 to TRBJ1-1; D remains ambiguous. CDR1 is SGHTA, CDR2 FQGTGA, per germline. V lost 0 bases and J 8 bases, leaving 10 bases between the germline ends. The CDR3 totals 13 residues. The CDR3 region is CASSLTSEGEAFF. CDR3 sequence (DNA): TGTGCCAGCAGCTTAACATCGGAGGGAGAAGCTTTCTTT.

This chain uses TRBV29-1 with TRBJ1-1, with D possibly matching TRBD1 (5 bases). The germline CDR1 and CDR2 sequences are SQVTM and ANQGSEA. Trimming stripped 1 base from V and 0 bases from J, with 9 bases between. The CDR3 runs 14 residues. CDR3 sequence reads: CSVEAQGLNTEAFF. CDR3 nucleotides: TGCAGCGTTGAAGCCCAGGGTTTGAACACTGAAGCTTTCTTT.

In this sample, this clonotype turned up a few times. The J gene is TRBJ1-2, the V gene TRBV3-1; D gene unclear. Per germline, CDR1 LGHDT and CDR2 YNNKEL (reference sequence). V lost 5 bases and J 6 bases, leaving 10 bases between the germline ends. The CDR3 runs 12 residues. The DNA of the CDR3 is TGTGCCAGCAGCGGACGGTGGGATGGCTACACCTTC. It is translated as CASSGRWDGYTF.

The J gene is TRBJ1-2, the V gene TRBV6-6; D call uncertain. The germline V and J ends were trimmed by 6 bases and 0 bases, with 11 bases remaining between them. The germline V gene has CDR1 MNHNY and CDR2 SVGAGI (reference sequence). This CDR3 region has 14 residues. CDR3 region: CASRSGSANYGYTF. The CDR3 region has the DNA TGTGCCAGCAGATCGGGGTCAGCTAACTATGGCTACACCTTC.

This clonotype turned up a few times. The rearrangement uses TRBV20-1 and TRBJ1-4; no definite D call. CDR3 length: 15 residues. Per the germline V gene, CDR1 is DFQATT and CDR2 is SNEGSKA (reference sequence). V shed 5 bases and J shed 0 bases, with 13 bases lying between them. The DNA of the CDR3 is TGCAGTGCTGTGGGTGGCGCCTCAACTAATGAAAAACTGTTTTTT. The encoded protein is CSAVGGASTNEKLFF.

This clonotype came up a few times. The chain has TRBV29-1 and TRBJ1-2, with D tentatively TRBD1 (6 bases). Trimming removed 6 bases from V and 6 bases from J, with 14 bases in between. CDR3 length equals 12 residues. Germline V gene sequence: CDR1 SQVTM, CDR2 ANQGSEA. The CDR3 DNA is TGCAGCGTAATCAGGGGCCACGATGGCTACACCTTC. Translated: CSVIRGHDGYTF.

This clonotype was detected a few times. This sequence joins TRBV29-1 and TRBJ1-4, with D possibly being TRBD1 (6 bases). V lost 0 bases to trimming and J lost 10 bases, with 15 bases between them. Germline V lookup: CDR1 SQVTM, CDR2 ANQGSEA. This CDR3 region has 14 residues. The CDR3 loop reads CSVEEDSGAGKLFF. The CDR3 DNA is TGCAGCGTTGAAGAGGACAGCGGAGCCGGAAAACTGTTTTTT.

This sequence joins TRBV24-1 and TRBJ2-5; the D is unclear. The CDR3 consists of 12 residues. CDR1 and CDR2 from the germline V gene are KGHDR and SFDVKD. Trimming cost V 0 bases and J 11 bases, with 9 bases left between them. The CDR3 DNA sequence: TGTGCCACCAGTGATTTGGGCAATGAGCAGTACTTC. Its translation: CATSDLGNEQYF.

The chain carries TRBV2 and TRBJ2-3; perhaps D is TRBD1 or TRBD2 (5 bases each). The CDR3 contains 12 residues. Germline V gene sequence: CDR1 SNHLY, CDR2 FYNNEI. V was pared by 6 bases and J by 10 bases, with 14 bases between. The chain's CDR3 is CASRKIRDAQYF. The CDR3 nucleotides are TGTGCCAGCAGAAAGATCCGGGACGCGCAGTATTTT.

The chain is built from TRBV20-1 and TRBJ1-1; D is ambiguous. CDR1 and CDR2 from the germline V gene are DFQATT and SNEGSKA (reference sequence). V was trimmed by 7 bases and J by 3 bases, leaving 15 bases between them. The CDR3 length is 13 residues. Here the CDR3 reads CSVRGPGDTEAFF. The CDR3 nucleotides read TGCAGTGTCCGCGGGCCGGGCGACACTGAAGCTTTCTTT.

This clonotype was seen only a few times. This chain uses TRBV20-1 with TRBJ1-5; D gene ambiguous. Looked up from germline, CDR1 is DFQATT and CDR2 is SNEGSKA (reference sequence). The CDR3 is 14 residues long. V shed 3 bases and J shed 5 bases, with 14 bases lying between them. The CDR3 is CSASRATGDQPQHF. The CDR3 DNA reads as TGCAGTGCTAGCCGGGCCACCGGGGATCAGCCCCAGCATTTT.

The chain is built from TRBV29-1 and TRBJ1-3, with D perhaps matching TRBD1 (6 bases). Germline V CDR1 and CDR2: SQVTM, ANQGSEA. V was cut by 8 bases and J by 4 bases, with 15 bases left in between. There are 13 residues in the CDR3. The CDR3 protein is CSSGGTDGNTIYF. CDR3 DNA: TGCAGCTCCGGGGGCACAGACGGAAACACCATATATTTT.

This sequence joins TRBV12-3 or TRBV12-4 and TRBJ2-7; 9 bases are shared with TRBD2. The CDR3 has 14 amino acids. Losses at the gene ends were 9 bases for V and 1 base for J; bases not matched to a gene: 7. This CDR3 is CARGSGGSSYEQYF. CDR3 nucleotide sequence: TGTGCCAGAGGAAGCGGGGGGTCGTCCTACGAGCAGTACTTC.

The chain combines TRBV27 with TRBJ1-2; 8 bases are shared with TRBD1. Germline lookup yields CDR1 MNHEY and CDR2 SMNVEV (reference sequence). V shed 10 bases and J 3 bases; nucleotides not matched to a gene: 10. The CDR3 totals 14 residues. Here the CDR3 DNA reads TGTGCCACCCGGACAGGGCTTAGGGACTATGGCTACACCTTC. It specifies CATRTGLRDYGYTF.

The V call is TRBV12-3 or TRBV12-4, the J call TRBJ1-1; D may be TRBD1 (6 bases). The CDR3 covers 19 residues. The V end lost 5 bases, the J end lost 1 base, and 26 bases lay between the germline ends. The CDR3 spells CASSPPARGLEFRNTEAFF. The CDR3 nucleotides read TGTGCCAGCAGTCCCCCGGCCAGGGGCCTCGAATTTAGGAACACTGAAGCTTTCTTT.

The chain uses TRBV9 and TRBJ2-1; D unclear. Between the trimmed V and J ends, which lost 0 bases and 8 bases, there was a span of 3 bases. The length of the CDR3 is 11 residues. The germline CDR1 and CDR2 sequences are SGDLS and YYNGEE. CDR3 sequence reads: CASSVDDEQFF. Written as DNA, the CDR3 is TGTGCCAGCAGCGTAGACGATGAGCAGTTCTTC.

This chain links TRBV5-8 with TRBJ2-7; a possible D gene is TRBD1 (5 bases). Germline V gene data show CDR1 as SGHTS and CDR2 as YDEGEE. CDR3 length: 13 residues. Trimming stripped 4 bases from V and 4 bases from J, with 12 bases between. CDR3 DNA: TGTGCCAGCAGCCTCAAGACAGTGTACGAGCAGTACTTC. Its translation: CASSLKTVYEQYF.

The chain couples TRBV20-1 to TRBJ2-4, with 10 bases identical to TRBD2. The length of the CDR3 is 13 residues. V lost 0 bases, J lost 7 bases, and 0 bases stayed unmatched. The germline V gene encodes CDR1 DFQATT and CDR2 SNEGSKA (reference sequence). The CDR3 sequence is CSAREAGGNIQYF. CDR3 nucleotide sequence: TGCAGTGCTAGAGAAGCGGGGGGGAACATTCAGTACTTC.